A single sample gave rise to the 6 T cell receptor beta chains below, sequenced in a study of blood T cell repertoires in COVID-19. Using immunoSEQ multiplex PCR, the repertoire was profiled, and TCRdb retains in-frame clones only, with some absent. The table lists roughly 250,000 clones, about 90% of them singletons. The sample taken for sequencing was PBMCs or T cells enriched from blood (not recorded which). The receptors derive from a human donor in a cohort exposed to, infected with or recovered from COVID-19 (not recorded which). The donor label of this sample is uncertain.

This clone has just a few counts. J is TRBJ1-1 and V is TRBV18; possible D gene TRBD1, 6 bases. The CDR3 loop spans 14 amino acids. V was pared by 1 base and J by 4 bases, with 10 bases between. The germline V gene has CDR1 KGHSH and CDR2 LQKENI. The CDR3 DNA reads as TGTGCCAGCTCACCACGGGGGCGCGGCACTGAAGCTTTCTTT. Amino acid sequence: CASSPRGRGTEAFF.

The chain uses TRBV29-1 and TRBJ1-2, with 9 bases fitting TRBD1. This CDR3 has 11 amino acids. Losses at the gene ends were 7 bases for V and 8 bases for J; bases not matched to a gene: 5. CDR1 and CDR2 (germline): SQVTM, ANQGSEA. The CDR3 sequence: CSAPDRGGYTF. The CDR3 nucleotides read TGCAGCGCCCCGGACAGGGGAGGCTACACCTTC.

The CDR3 DNA reads TGTGCCAGCAGCAAGACAGGGAACACTGAAGCTTTCTTT. Translated: CASSKTGNTEAFF. V gene TRBV5-4 combines with J gene TRBJ1-1; D perhaps matches TRBD1 (6 bases). Germline V CDR1 and CDR2: SGHNT, YYREEE (reference sequence). This CDR3 has 13 amino acids. The V gene lost 4 bases and the J gene lost 1 base, with 8 bases spanning the gap. The full variable domain, its missing parts supplied by reference TRBV5-4 and TRBJ1-1, is ETGVTQSPTHLIKTRGQQVTLRCSSQSGHNTVSWYQQALGQGPQFIFQYYREEENGRGNFPPRFSGLQFPNYSSELNVNALELDDSALYLCASSKTGNTEAFFGQGTRLTVV.

The chain uses TRBV13 and TRBJ2-7, with a tentative D call TRBD1 (5 bases). V was trimmed by 0 bases and J by 4 bases, leaving 7 bases between them. Germline CDR1 PRHDT, CDR2 FYEKMQ (reference sequence). The CDR3 covers 13 residues. The DNA of the CDR3 is TGTGCCAGCAGCTTAGGGACAGCTTACGAGCAGTACTTC. The encoded protein is CASSLGTAYEQYF.

This clone was found once. The V and J genes are TRBV4-2 and TRBJ2-3; TRBD2 aligns across 9 bases. The J segment lost 6 bases and the V segment lost 4 bases, leaving 5 bases of the junction unmatched. The CDR3 loop spans 14 amino acids. CDR1 LGHNA and CDR2 YNFKEQ come from the germline V gene. The CDR3 here is CASSPRTSGDTQYF. The CDR3 nucleotides are TGTGCCAGCAGCCCCAGAACTAGCGGGGATACGCAGTATTTT.

V gene TRBV9 combines with J gene TRBJ1-2; D possibly corresponds to TRBD1 (5 bases). Between the trimmed V and J ends, which lost 4 bases and 3 bases, there was a span of 25 bases. CDR3 length equals 18 residues. Germline V lookup: CDR1 SGDLS, CDR2 YYNGEE. CDR3 sequence reads: CASSPFDSEHPKYYGYTF. DNA for the CDR3: TGTGCCAGCAGCCCTTTCGACAGCGAGCACCCAAAATACTATGGCTACACCTTC.